A selection of T cell receptor beta chains follows, all from one sample in a study of a mutant IDH1 vaccine in newly diagnosed glioma. Their cognate antigens are unknown. Sequencing used immunoSEQ multiplex PCR; TCRdb keeps in-frame clones, though not all of them. In the table there are roughly 68,000 clones, 74% of which are singletons. Sample: PBMCs, taken from a glioma patient whose treatment included an IDH1 peptide vaccine. The receptors stem from a middle-aged man with glioma. CDR3s include the opening cysteine and the closing phenylalanine or tryptophan. The order of the fields is clone size, D gene, J gene, V gene, CDR3 protein, CDR3 DNA. D genes are given only for firm matches. Clone sizes are given selectively: once, few, many, or a class where the clone is expanded.

-	-	TRBJ2-1	TRBV5-4	CASSLGGAGSVNEQFF	TGTGCCAGCAGCTTAGGAGGGGCCGGTTCGGTCAATGAGCAGTTCTTC
few	TRBD2	TRBJ2-7	TRBV7-6	CASSLGAGFSYEQYF	TGTGCCAGCAGCTTAGGAGCGGGATTCTCCTACGAGCAGTACTTC
-	TRBD1	TRBJ1-1	TRBV5-1	CASSTDRGRTEAFF	TGCGCCAGCAGCACGGACAGGGGGCGGACTGAAGCTTTCTTT
-	-	TRBJ1-1	TRBV2	CASSEVRDTEAFF	TGTGCCAGCAGTGAAGTCAGAGACACTGAAGCTTTCTTT
-	-	TRBJ1-5	TRBV25-1	CASSGGGTLNQPQHF	TGTGCCAGCAGCGGGGGCGGGACCCTCAATCAGCCCCAGCATTTT
-	TRBD1	TRBJ2-2	TRBV9	CASSEGQITGELFF	TGTGCCAGCAGCGAGGGACAGATCACCGGGGAGCTGTTTTTT
-	-	TRBJ2-5	TRBV2	CASSERPKMGPQETQYF	TGTGCCAGCAGTGAACGACCGAAGATGGGGCCCCAAGAGACCCAGTACTTC
-	-	TRBJ1-2	TRBV9	CASSPRDPKIGGYTF	TGTGCCAGCAGCCCCCGGGACCCTAAAATCGGGGGCTACACCTTC
-	-	TRBJ1-1	TRBV28	CASAPRRATEAFF	TGTGCCAGCGCCCCGCGAAGGGCGACTGAAGCTTTCTTT
-	-	TRBJ2-1	TRBV29-1	CSVGTYEQFF	TGCAGCGTGGGGACATATGAGCAGTTCTTC
-	-	TRBJ2-5	TRBV20-1	CSAPREETQYF	TGCAGTGCCCCGCGGGAAGAGACCCAGTACTTC
-	-	TRBJ2-1	TRBV7-8	CASSLGRHNEQFF	TGTGCCAGCAGCTTAGGGAGACACAATGAGCAGTTCTTC
-	TRBD1	TRBJ2-1	TRBV7-2	CASSAGTGGYNEQFF	TGTGCCAGCAGCGCCGGGACAGGGGGCTACAATGAGCAGTTCTTC
-	-	TRBJ1-2	TRBV6-5	CASSYGQGGYGYTF	TGTGCCAGCAGTTACGGGCAGGGCGGCTATGGCTACACCTTC
-	-	TRBJ1-1	TRBV6-5	CASSRYGDTEAFF	TGTGCCAGCAGCCGGTACGGGGACACTGAAGCTTTCTTT
few	-	TRBJ1-1	TRBV7-9	CASRSTGNTEAFF	TGTGCCAGCAGATCTACAGGGAACACTGAAGCTTTCTTT
-	-	TRBJ1-2	TRBV29-1	CSAHAGGVYGYTF	TGCAGCGCCCATGCCGGGGGCGTTTATGGCTACACCTTC
-	-	TRBJ2-1	TRBV30	CAWSIRAAHEQFF	TGTGCCTGGAGCATCCGGGCCGCACATGAGCAGTTCTTC
-	-	TRBJ1-1	TRBV6-5	CASSYMNTEAFF	TGTGCCAGCAGTTACATGAACACTGAAGCTTTCTTT
-	-	TRBJ2-1	TRBV19	CASSIVPLGSNQQFF	TGTGCCAGTAGTATAGTTCCGTTGGGCAGCAATCAGCAGTTCTTC
-	-	TRBJ2-7	TRBV2	CASSRDVAEQYF	TGTGCCAGCAGTCGGGACGTGGCCGAGCAGTACTTC
once	-	TRBJ2-7	TRBV27	CASSPGPPGDLYF	TGTGCCAGCAGTCCAGGACCCCCGGGTGATTTATACTTC
-	TRBD1	TRBJ2-1	TRBV5-1	CASSLEGTGGWNEQFF	TGCGCCAGCAGCTTGGAGGGGACAGGGGGCTGGAATGAGCAGTTCTTC
-	-	TRBJ1-1	TRBV7-2	CASSSMRNTEAFF	TGTGCCAGCAGCTCCATGCGGAACACTGAAGCTTTCTTT
few	-	TRBJ2-7	TRBV28	CASSLGALGYEQYF	TGTGCCAGCAGTTTAGGGGCCCTAGGCTACGAGCAGTACTTC
-	-	TRBJ1-1	TRBV23-1	CASSQGGLNTEAFF	TGCGCCAGCAGTCAAGGGGGGCTGAACACTGAAGCTTTCTTT
-	-	TRBJ2-7	TRBV7-6	CASSSSSYEQYF	TGTGCCAGCAGCTCCAGCTCCTACGAGCAGTACTTC
-	-	TRBJ2-6	TRBV6-5	CASSNQGRNVLTF	TGTGCCAGCAGTAACCAGGGTAGGAACGTCCTGACTTTC
-	TRBD2	TRBJ2-1	TRBV18	CASSPGGEIGDEQFF	TGTGCCAGCTCCCCGGGAGGGGAGATCGGCGATGAGCAGTTCTTC